In its sample, the clone carrying this TCR beta chain was seen many times. Its antigen is as yet unknown. The CDR3 runs to 12 residues. The V end lost 4 bases, the J end lost 6 bases, and 4 bases lay between the germline ends. This entry comes from a study of T cells in Graves' hyperthyroidism and ophthalmopathy. On the study more broadly: Once the initial diagnosis was made, peripheral blood was obtained before any treatment.

These patients, aged 18 to 65, had recently diagnosed hyperthyroidism lasting under 2 months. Study-level findings and limits: Blood shared most expanded thyroid clonotypes above 0.001.

TCR beta CDR3 regions were amplified from RNA transcripts. TCR CDR3 underwent first-round RT-PCR with the HTBI primer set. Via MiXCR, TCRdb re-called the multiplex PCR reads, giving one row per CDR3 protein. This table holds roughly 580,000 distinct CDR3 sequences, roughly 13% found once. Sequencing was performed on blood. This chain joins TRBV12-3 or TRBV12-4 and TRBJ1-6; D not resolved. The TCR comes from a woman aged 25 to 39 with Graves' hyperthyroidism that later progressed to Graves' ophthalmopathy. CDR3 region: CASSYGNSPLHF. The CDR3 DNA sequence: TGTGCCAGCAGTTACGGTAATTCACCCCTCCACTTT.